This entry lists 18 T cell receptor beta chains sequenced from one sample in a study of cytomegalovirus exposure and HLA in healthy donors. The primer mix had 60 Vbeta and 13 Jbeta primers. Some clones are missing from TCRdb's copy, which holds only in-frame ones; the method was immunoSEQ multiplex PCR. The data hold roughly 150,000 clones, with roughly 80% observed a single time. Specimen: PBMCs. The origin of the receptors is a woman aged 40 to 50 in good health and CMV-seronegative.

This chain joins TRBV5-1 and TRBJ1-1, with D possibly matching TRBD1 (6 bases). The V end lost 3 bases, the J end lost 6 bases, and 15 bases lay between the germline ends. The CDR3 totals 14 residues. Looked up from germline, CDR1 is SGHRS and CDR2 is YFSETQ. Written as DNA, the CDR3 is TGCGCCAGCAGCTCCACTCCAGGGGCAGCTGAAGCTTTCTTT. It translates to CASSSTPGAAEAFF.

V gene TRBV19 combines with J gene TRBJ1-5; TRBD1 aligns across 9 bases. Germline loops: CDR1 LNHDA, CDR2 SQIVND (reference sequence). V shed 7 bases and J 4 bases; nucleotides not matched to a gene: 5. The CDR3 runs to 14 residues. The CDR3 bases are TGTGCCAGTAACCTCGGGACAGGGAATCAGCCCCAGCATTTT. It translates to CASNLGTGNQPQHF.

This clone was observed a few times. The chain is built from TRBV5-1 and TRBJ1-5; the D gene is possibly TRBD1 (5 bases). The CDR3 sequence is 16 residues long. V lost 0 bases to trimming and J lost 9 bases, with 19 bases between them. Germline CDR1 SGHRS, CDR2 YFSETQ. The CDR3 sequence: CASSLEGTDPQGPQHF. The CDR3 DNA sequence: TGCGCCAGCAGCTTGGAGGGAACGGACCCGCAGGGGCCCCAGCATTTT.

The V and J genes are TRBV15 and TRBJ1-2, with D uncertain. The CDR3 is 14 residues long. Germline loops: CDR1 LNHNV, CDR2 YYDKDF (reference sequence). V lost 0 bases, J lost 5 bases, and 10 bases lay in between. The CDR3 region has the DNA TGTGCCACCAGCAGAGATGCCGACGGGTATGGCTACACCTTC. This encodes CATSRDADGYGYTF.

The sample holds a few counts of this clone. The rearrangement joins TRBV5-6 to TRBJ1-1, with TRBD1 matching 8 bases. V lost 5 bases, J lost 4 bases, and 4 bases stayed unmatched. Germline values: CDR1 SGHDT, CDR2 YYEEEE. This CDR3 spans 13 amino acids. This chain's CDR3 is CASSTGGGTEAFF. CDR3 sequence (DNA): TGTGCCAGCAGTACAGGGGGAGGCACTGAAGCTTTCTTT.

CDR3 protein: CASSLQLAGSYEQYF. The CDR3 DNA reads as TGTGCCAGCAGTTTACAACTAGCGGGAAGCTACGAGCAGTACTTC. This chain connects TRBV27 to TRBJ2-7; 10 bases match TRBD2. Germline-derived CDR1 and CDR2 are MNHEY and SMNVEV (reference sequence). After removal of 2 bases from V and 3 bases from J, the junction contained 4 bases not matched to a gene. The length of the CDR3 is 15 residues.

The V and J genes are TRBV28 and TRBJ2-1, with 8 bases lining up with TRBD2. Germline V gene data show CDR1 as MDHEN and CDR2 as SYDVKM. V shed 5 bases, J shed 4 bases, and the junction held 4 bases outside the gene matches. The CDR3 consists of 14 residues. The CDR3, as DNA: TGTGCCAGCAGTCCGGGGACTAGTTACAATGAGCAGTTCTTC. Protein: CASSPGTSYNEQFF.

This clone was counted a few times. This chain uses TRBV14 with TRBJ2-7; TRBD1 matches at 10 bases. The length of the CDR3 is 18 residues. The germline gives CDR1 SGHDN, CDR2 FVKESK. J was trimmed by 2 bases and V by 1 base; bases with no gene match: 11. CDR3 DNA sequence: TGTGCCAGCAGCCAAGTAGAATTCAGGGGACAGGGGACCTACGAGCAGTACTTC. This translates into CASSQVEFRGQGTYEQYF.

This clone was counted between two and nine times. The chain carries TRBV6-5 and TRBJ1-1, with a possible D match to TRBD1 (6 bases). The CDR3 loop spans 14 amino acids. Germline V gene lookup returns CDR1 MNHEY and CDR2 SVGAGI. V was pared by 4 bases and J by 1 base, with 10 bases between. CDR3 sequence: CASSFVRGNTEAFF. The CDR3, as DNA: TGTGCCAGCAGTTTCGTCAGGGGGAACACTGAAGCTTTCTTT.

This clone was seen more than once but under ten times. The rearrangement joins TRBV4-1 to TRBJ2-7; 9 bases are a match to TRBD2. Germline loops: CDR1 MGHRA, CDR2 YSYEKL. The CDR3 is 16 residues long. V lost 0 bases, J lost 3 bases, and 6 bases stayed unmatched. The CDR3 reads CASSQDPSGGFYEQYF. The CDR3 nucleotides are TGCGCCAGCAGCCAAGATCCCAGCGGGGGGTTCTACGAGCAGTACTTC.

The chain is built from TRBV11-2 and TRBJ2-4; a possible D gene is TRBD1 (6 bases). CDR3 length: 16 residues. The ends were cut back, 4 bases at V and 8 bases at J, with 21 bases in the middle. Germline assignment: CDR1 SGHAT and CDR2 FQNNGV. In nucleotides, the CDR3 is TGTGCCAGCAGCTCGAAAACCCCTCGGGGACATCACATTCAGTACTTC. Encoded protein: CASSSKTPRGHHIQYF.

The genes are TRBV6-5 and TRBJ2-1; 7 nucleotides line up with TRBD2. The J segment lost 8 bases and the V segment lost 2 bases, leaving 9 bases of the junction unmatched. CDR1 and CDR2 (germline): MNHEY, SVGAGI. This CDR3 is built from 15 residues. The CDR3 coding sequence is TGTGCCAGCAGTTACGTCGGACTAGTTGGGCATGAGCAGTTCTTC. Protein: CASSYVGLVGHEQFF.

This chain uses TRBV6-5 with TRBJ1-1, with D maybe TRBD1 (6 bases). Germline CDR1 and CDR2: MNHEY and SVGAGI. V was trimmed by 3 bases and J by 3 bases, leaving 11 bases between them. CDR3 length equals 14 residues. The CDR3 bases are TGTGCCAGCAGTTATGTGGGGGCCGACACTGAAGCTTTCTTT. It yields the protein CASSYVGADTEAFF.

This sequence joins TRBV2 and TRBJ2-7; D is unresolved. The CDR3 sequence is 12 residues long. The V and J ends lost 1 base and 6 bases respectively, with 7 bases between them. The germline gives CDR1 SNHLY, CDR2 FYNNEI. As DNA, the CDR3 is TGTGCCAGCAGTGAAGGTCCATCCGAGCAGTACTTC. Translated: CASSEGPSEQYF.

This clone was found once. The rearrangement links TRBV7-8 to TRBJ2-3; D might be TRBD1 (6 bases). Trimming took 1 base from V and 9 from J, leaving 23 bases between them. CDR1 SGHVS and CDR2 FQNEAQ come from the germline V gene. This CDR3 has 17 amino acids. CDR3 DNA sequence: TGTGCCAGCAGCTTAGGTTCATCCAGGGGCTTAGGTGGCACGCAGTATTTT. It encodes CASSLGSSRGLGGTQYF.

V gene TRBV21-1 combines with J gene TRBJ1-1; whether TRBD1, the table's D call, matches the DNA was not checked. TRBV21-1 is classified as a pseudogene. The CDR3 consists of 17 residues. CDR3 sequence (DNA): TGTGCCAGCAGCAAACGTCAACTGGGCAGGTTGAACACTGAAGCTTTCTTT. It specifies CASSKRQLGRLNTEAFF.

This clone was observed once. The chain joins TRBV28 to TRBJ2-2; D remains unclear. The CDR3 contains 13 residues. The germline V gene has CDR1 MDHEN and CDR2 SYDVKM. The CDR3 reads CTAAAPGTGELFF. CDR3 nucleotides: TGTACTGCCGCGGCCCCTGGGACCGGGGAGCTGTTTTTT.

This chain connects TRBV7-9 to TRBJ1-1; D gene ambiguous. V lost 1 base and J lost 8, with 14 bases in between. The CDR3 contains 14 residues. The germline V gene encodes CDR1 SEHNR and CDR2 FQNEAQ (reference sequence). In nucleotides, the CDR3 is TGTGCCAGCAGCTTAGGACGAGGTATCGAAGAAGCTTTCTTT. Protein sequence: CASSLGRGIEEAFF.